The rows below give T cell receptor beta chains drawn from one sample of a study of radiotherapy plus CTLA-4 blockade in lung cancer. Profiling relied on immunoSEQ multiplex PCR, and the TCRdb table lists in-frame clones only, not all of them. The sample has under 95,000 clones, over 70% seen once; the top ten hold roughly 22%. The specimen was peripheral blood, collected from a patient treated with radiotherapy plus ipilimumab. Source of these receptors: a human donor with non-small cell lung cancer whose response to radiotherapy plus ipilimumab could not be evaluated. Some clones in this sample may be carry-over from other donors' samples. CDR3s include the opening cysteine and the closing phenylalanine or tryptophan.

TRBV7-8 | CASSLVGGLAGQETQYF
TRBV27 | CASSLRIGQTSSYNSPLHF
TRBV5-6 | CASSFGQLANSPLHF
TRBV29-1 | CSVGGVAGSADTQYF
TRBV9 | CASSVQAYTEAFF
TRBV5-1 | CASSLGDYYEQYF
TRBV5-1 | CASRPGQGAETQYF
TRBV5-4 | CASSPRAGRFGTGELFF
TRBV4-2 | CASRSAKQGSGNTIYF
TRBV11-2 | CASSFFTGTGSYEQYF
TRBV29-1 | CSGGRSGGAGDTQYF
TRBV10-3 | CASSDAGAHGYGYTF
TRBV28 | CASSSLLLAGGLRVEQFF
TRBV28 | CASSLPREELFF
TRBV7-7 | CASSSQTGPTGELFF
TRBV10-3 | CAISESRAGPNEQFF
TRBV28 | CASVSGLGEQYF
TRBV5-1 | CASSSPDFANTIYF
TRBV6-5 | CASSYSRGTGNTIYF
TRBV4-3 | CASSQDQAGWDYGYTF
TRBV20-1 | CSARDIYEQYF
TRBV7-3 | CASRLDSYNEQFF
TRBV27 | CASRGDREGDYEQYF
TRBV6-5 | CASSKGTGFTGELFF
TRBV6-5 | CASRLRGQYYEQYF
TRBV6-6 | CARGQGNTEAFF
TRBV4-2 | CASSLPGLPVGNEKLFF
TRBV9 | CASSPRGSAYNEQFF
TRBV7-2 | CASSSRLAGSSYEQYF
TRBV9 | CASSWAGGTSNTGELFF
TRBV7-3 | CASSLAGTYGYTF
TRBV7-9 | CASSLGQGNFGNEQYF
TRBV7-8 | CASSWGLAPPTNEKLFF
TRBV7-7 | CASSLQREYEQYF
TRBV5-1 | CASSSPQGDQETQYF
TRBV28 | CASSFRRVLIRDRGDEQYF
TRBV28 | CASSLWTSGGAPDTQYF
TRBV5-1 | CASTSGGSEETQYF
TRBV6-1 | CASSEGAGSLYGYTF
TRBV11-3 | CASSPVGGPLNEQFF
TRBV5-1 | CASSREPGGMGISYEQYF
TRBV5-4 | CASSLLDGGAEAFF
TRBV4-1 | CASSPRKGQLTDTQYF
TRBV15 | CATSSYRGPMETQYF
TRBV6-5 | CASRPMDITNYGYTF
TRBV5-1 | CASSLIYGTSEAFF
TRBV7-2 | CASSSAGTGGDGYTF
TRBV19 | CASSIELDRVADTQYF